Each of the 2 T cell receptor beta chains below was sequenced from the same sample in a study of blood T cell repertoires in COVID-19. Assay: immunoSEQ multiplex PCR; the TCRdb copy retains only in-frame clones and omits some. The sample consists of roughly 250,000 clones, approximately 87% of them appearing once. Source material: peripheral blood. The receptors were gathered from a human donor in a cohort sampled during active COVID-19.

The chain combines TRBV15 with TRBJ2-5; possibly TRBD1 for D (5 bases). Trimming shortened V by 3 bases and J by 2 bases, and 19 bases separated the two germline ends. Germline values: CDR1 LNHNV, CDR2 YYDKDF (reference sequence). The CDR3 loop spans 17 amino acids. The CDR3 nucleotides are TGTGCCACCAGCAGTGGGGCGGCAGGGCGGCCTCAAGAGACCCAGTACTTC. As protein: CATSSGAAGRPQETQYF. The whole variable domain, remainder taken from reference TRBV15 and TRBJ2-5, is DAMVIQNPRYQVTQFGKPVTLSCSQTLNHNVMYWYQQKSSQAPKLLFHYYDKDFNNEADTPDNFQSRRPNTSFCFLDIRSPGLGDTAMYLCATSSGAAGRPQETQYFGPGTRLLVL.

This chain uses TRBV18 with TRBJ1-5; unclear D gene. Trimming shortened V by 6 bases and J by 12 bases, and 15 bases separated the two germline ends. There are 12 residues in the CDR3. Germline CDR1 reads KGHSH; CDR2 reads LQKENI. The CDR3 sequence: CASSSPGGLQHF. The DNA of the CDR3 is TGTGCCAGCTCCTCCCCGGGAGGCCTCCAGCATTTT.